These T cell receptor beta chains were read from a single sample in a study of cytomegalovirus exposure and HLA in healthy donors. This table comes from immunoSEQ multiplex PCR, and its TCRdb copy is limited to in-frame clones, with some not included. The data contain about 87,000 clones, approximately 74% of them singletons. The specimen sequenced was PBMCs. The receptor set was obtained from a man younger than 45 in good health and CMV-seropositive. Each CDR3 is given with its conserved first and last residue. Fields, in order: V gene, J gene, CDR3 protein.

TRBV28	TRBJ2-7	CASSLIYEQYF
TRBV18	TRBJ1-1	CASSPGTGNTEAFF
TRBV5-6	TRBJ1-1	CASSWGEVNTEAFF
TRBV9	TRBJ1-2	CASSVGQGADYGYTF
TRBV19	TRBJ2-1	CASSIVEAGGGNEQFF
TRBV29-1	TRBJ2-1	CSVPQLAGGERGYNEQFF
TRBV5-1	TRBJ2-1	CASSLDRGLQNEQFF
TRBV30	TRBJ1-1	CAWSGQGHTEAFF
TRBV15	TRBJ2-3	CATISGRRTDTQYF
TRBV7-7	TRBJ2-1	CASSLFLGGQGSSNEQFF
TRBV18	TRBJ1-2	CASSDLGQNNYGYTF
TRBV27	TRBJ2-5	CASSPGFQETQYF
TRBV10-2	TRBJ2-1	CASSDSWTGKSNEQFF
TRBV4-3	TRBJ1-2	CASSQEYRDTFYGYTF
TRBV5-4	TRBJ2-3	CASSLGFGGGTDTQYF
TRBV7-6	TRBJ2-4	CASASQNIQYF
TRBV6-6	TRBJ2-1	CASRAGLAGGDEQFF
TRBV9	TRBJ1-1	CASSVRGNTEAFF
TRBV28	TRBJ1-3	CASMVSLPSGNTIYF
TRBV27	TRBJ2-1	CASSSGRASYNEQFF
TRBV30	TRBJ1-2	CAWSVGGAANYGYTF
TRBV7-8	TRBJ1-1	CASSVDRNTEAFF
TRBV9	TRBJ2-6	CASSVPGAGANVLTF
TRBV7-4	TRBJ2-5	CASSLNRREGVWRETQYF
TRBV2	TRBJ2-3	CASIEAVFTDTQYF
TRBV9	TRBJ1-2	CASSVDVGQFNYGYTF